This T cell receptor beta chain was retrieved from a study of shared clonotypes between healthy human individuals. Every donor, a Caucasian adult, lived in Nashville, Tennessee. Generated by immunoSEQ multiplex PCR, the TCRdb table keeps only in-frame clones and is missing some. The sample has about half a million clones, 65% to 80% seen once. Germline values: CDR1 SNHLY, CDR2 FYNNEI. V lost 5 bases, J lost 7 bases, and 12 bases lay in between. CDR3 length: 13 residues. The receptor's source is a woman in her thirties or forties in good health. Some clones in this sample may be carry-over from other donors' samples. The J gene is TRBJ1-5, the V gene TRBV2, with D perhaps matching TRBD1 (6 bases). Material for sequencing was PBMCs. This CDR3 is CASSLGGGQPQHF. The CDR3, as DNA: TGTGCCAGCAGTTTAGGGGGGGGACAGCCCCAGCATTTT.